A selection of T cell receptor beta chains follows, all from one sample in a study of CD4 T cells in relation to SARS-CoV-2 and coronaviruses. Generated by immunoSEQ multiplex PCR, the TCRdb table keeps only in-frame clones and is missing some. Among tens of thousands of clones listed, just over 90% were seen once. The sample taken for sequencing was naive CD4+ T cells from PBMCs. The origin of the receptors is a human donor in good health. CDR3s include the opening cysteine and the closing phenylalanine or tryptophan. D genes are given only for firm matches. Clone size is shown for a subset of rows, as once, few, many or a class of expanded clone.

V gene	J gene	clone size	D gene	CDR3 protein	CDR3 DNA
TRBV5-6	TRBJ2-7	-	-	CASSLIDSSYEQYF	TGTGCCAGCAGCTTGATCGACAGCTCCTACGAGCAGTACTTC
TRBV3-1/TRBV3-2	TRBJ2-2	-	-	CASSHSLGGGVSDGELFF	TGTGCCAGCAGCCACTCCCTCGGCGGAGGGGTAAGCGACGGGGAGCTGTTTTTT
TRBV19	TRBJ2-3	-	TRBD2	CASSIERGRTDTQYF	TGTGCCAGTAGTATCGAGCGGGGTCGCACAGATACGCAGTATTTT
TRBV5-1	TRBJ2-2	-	-	CASSLLGSGELFF	TGCGCCAGCAGCTTGTTGGGTTCCGGGGAGCTGTTTTTT
TRBV15	TRBJ1-5	-	-	CATSRGVSDQPQHF	TGTGCCACCAGCAGGGGGGTTTCGGATCAGCCCCAGCATTTT
TRBV4-1	TRBJ1-1	-	-	CASSLIGATEAFF	TGCGCCAGCAGCCTCATAGGGGCCACTGAAGCTTTCTTT
TRBV9	TRBJ2-1	-	-	CASSLATGYNEQFF	TGTGCCAGCAGCCTAGCCACTGGGTACAATGAGCAGTTCTTC
TRBV5-1	TRBJ2-7	-	-	CASSLGEIYEQYF	TGCGCCAGCAGCTTAGGGGAAATCTACGAGCAGTACTTC
TRBV27	TRBJ1-5	once	-	CASSPGGFNQPQHF	TGTGCCAGCAGTCCGGGCGGGTTCAATCAGCCCCAGCATTTT
TRBV24-1	TRBJ1-1	-	TRBD1	CATSDSGTGGDTEAFF	TGTGCCACCAGTGATTCCGGGACAGGGGGAGACACTGAAGCTTTCTTT
TRBV20-1	TRBJ1-5	-	-	CSASGDQPQHF	TGCAGTGCTTCAGGGGATCAGCCCCAGCATTTT
TRBV6-5	TRBJ1-2	once	TRBD1	CASSRTGAGGYTF	TGTGCCAGCAGCCGGACAGGGGCGGGGGGCTACACCTTC
TRBV5-4	TRBJ1-5	-	TRBD1	CASSEGPGTGNYQPQHF	TGTGCCAGCAGCGAGGGCCCCGGGACAGGGAATTATCAGCCCCAGCATTTT
TRBV5-1	TRBJ1-6	-	-	CASSPARGGGDSPLHF	TGCGCCAGCAGCCCGGCCCGCGGCGGGGGCGATTCACCCCTCCACTTT
TRBV10-3	TRBJ1-5	-	-	CAIADGDQPQHF	TGTGCCATCGCGGACGGAGATCAGCCCCAGCATTTT
TRBV18	TRBJ2-3	-	-	CASSPEADTSSQQYF	TGTGCCAGCTCACCGGAGGCAGACACTTCTTCCCAGCAGTATTTT
TRBV5-1	TRBJ1-1	once	TRBD1	CASSSQGAPNTEAFF	TGCGCCAGCAGCTCACAGGGGGCCCCGAACACTGAAGCTTTCTTT
TRBV5-1	TRBJ1-1	-	-	CASSLGEPIEAFF	TGCGCCAGCAGCTTAGGAGAACCAATAGAAGCTTTCTTT
TRBV7-9	TRBJ2-2	-	TRBD1	CASSFGLTGGAGNTGELFF	TGTGCCAGCAGCTTCGGATTAACAGGGGGCGCGGGGAACACCGGGGAGCTGTTTTTT
TRBV3-1/TRBV3-2	TRBJ1-1	-	-	CASSQSRGTEAFF	TGTGCCAGCAGCCAATCCAGGGGCACTGAAGCTTTCTTT
TRBV3-1/TRBV3-2	TRBJ2-7	-	TRBD2	CASTILGLAESYEQYF	TGTGCCAGCACTATCTTGGGACTAGCGGAGTCCTACGAGCAGTACTTC
TRBV24-1	TRBJ1-2	-	-	CATSDPGKGNYGYTF	TGTGCCACCAGTGATCCAGGGAAGGGTAACTATGGCTACACCTTC